This T cell receptor (beta chain) was found in a study of shared clonotypes between healthy human individuals. Germline CDR1 reads LGHNT; CDR2 reads FRNRAP. Trimming shortened V by 7 bases and J by 5 bases, and 17 bases separated the two germline ends. The CDR3 consists of 14 residues. This table comes from immunoSEQ multiplex PCR, and its TCRdb copy is limited to in-frame clones, with some not included. In the table there are 2 million or so clones, roughly 94% of which are singletons. The chain couples TRBV12-5 to TRBJ1-1; D is ambiguous. This receptor was identified in a man aged 18 to 29 in good health. The sample consisted of naive CD4+ T cells sorted from blood. Subset of the sample: CD45RA+ positively selected. CDR3: CASATLLGSTEAFF. CDR3 DNA: TGTGCTAGTGCGACTCTTCTAGGGAGTACTGAAGCTTTCTTT.